The subject of this entry is one TCR beta chain. The antigen this receptor binds is unknown. No much larger clonotype is one base removed from it; base qualities were not supplied. The library was made by the immunoSEQ multiplex PCR assay. Qiagen DNeasy or QIAamp micro DNA kits were used to isolate DNA, and the Adaptive Biotechnology human TCRB sequencing kit was used to sequence TCRB. TCRB libraries were sequenced on an Illumina MiSeq. The original pipeline was this. The kit provider's software was used to analyze TCRB sequence data, and Fisher's exact test was applied to assess tumor enrichment of clonotype templates. What TCRdb holds here is the immuneACCESS table cut down to in-frame rearrangements. Part of the clones is not present; checked against another copy, under half of the missing clones reflect an unresolved V gene, and the others are unexplained. Clonal size and the V and J genes are those of that table, whereas D and trimming came from the DNA. In this sample the table shows a few thousand clones, around 69% of which occur a single time. In total, the top ten clones hold 15% to 20% of the sample.

This entry belongs to a study of CD4 T cells in lung cancer (dated by TCRdb to about 2019). Turning to the overall study: In the study, blood T cells of NSCLC patients were screened for responses to candidate mutation-encoded neoepitopes, and neoantigen-specific CD4+ T-cell clones and TCRs were isolated. Several patients undergoing curative-intent resections for stage I-III non-small cell lung cancer provided the tumor and non-adjacent lung tissue. Aged 60 to 69 when blood was donated, the resected patients, most of whom were former smokers, had either lung adenocarcinoma or squamous cell carcinoma. The frequency of neoantigen-specific clonotypes in tumor resections, non-adjacent lung and cultured T-cell products was tracked by TCRB deep sequencing. Before blood donation, treatments including platinum chemotherapy had been received by the patients, and nivolumab or pembrolizumab had been received by some of the patients. The study at large found these results: Some responses derived from blood might reflect in vitro priming of naive T cells or cross-reactivity instead of memory responses to the cancer.

This TCR was recovered from a man aged 55-75 years with non-small cell lung cancer. Sequencing was done on a sample of lung tumor tissue.

The DNA sequence is as follows: TGTGCCAGCAGCCCCCGGCGGGATTCAGATACGCAGTATTTT. Translated, it gives CASSPRRDSDTQYF. The V and J segments used are TRBV9 and TRBJ2-3; the best D guess is TRBD2, with 6 bases matching. The CDR3 goes from the cysteine to the phenylalanine over 14 residues. The DNA shown is the 42-base CDR3, in frame from base 1. V loses 4 bases of germline sequence and J loses 4 bases, and the interval between the two ends is 13 bases. Via the germline V gene, CDR1 is SGDLS and CDR2 YYNGEE.